These 5 T cell receptor beta chains came from one sample sequenced in a study of blood T cell repertoires in COVID-19. Sequencing used immunoSEQ multiplex PCR; TCRdb keeps in-frame clones, though not all of them. The sample consists of more than 150,000 clones, 85% to 90% of them appearing once. Sequenced sample: peripheral blood. These receptors were taken from a man aged 45-65 years with active or convalescent COVID-19.

The chain carries TRBV5-1 and TRBJ1-4; no clear D. The CDR3 runs 13 residues. Germline lookup yields CDR1 SGHRS and CDR2 YFSETQ. V lost 0 bases, J lost 8 bases, and 8 bases lay in between. The CDR3 here is CASSLAQREKLFF. CDR3 coding DNA: TGCGCCAGCAGCTTGGCTCAGAGGGAAAAACTGTTTTTT.

V usage is TRBV2 and J usage is TRBJ2-2; a possible D gene is TRBD1 (6 bases). The V end was cut by 6 bases, the J end by 1 base, with 12 bases between. Germline V lookup: CDR1 SNHLY, CDR2 FYNNEI. The CDR3 length is 15 residues. The CDR3 nucleotides read TGTGCCAGCAGAGCCGGGACACTGAACACCGGGGAGCTGTTTTTT. It yields the protein CASRAGTLNTGELFF. The variable domain in full, completed from reference TRBV2 and TRBJ2-2, reads EPEVTQTPSHQVTQMGQEVILRCVPISNHLYFYWYRQILGQKVEFLVSFYNNEISEKSEIFDDQFSVERPDGSNFTLKIRSTKLEDSAMYFCASRAGTLNTGELFFGEGSRLTVL.

The chain uses TRBV5-5 and TRBJ1-1, with 7 nucleotides matching TRBD1. Trimming at V came to 0 bases and at J to 1 base, leaving 3 bases not matched to a gene. The CDR3 has 15 amino acids. Germline V CDR1 and CDR2: SGHKS, YYEKEE (reference sequence). The CDR3 DNA reads TGTGCCAGCAGCTTGGAAGGGACAGAGAACACTGAAGCTTTCTTT. Translating gives CASSLEGTENTEAFF.

A note on this clone: In the same sample, other DNA sequences code for this CDR3. The rearrangement uses TRBV19 and TRBJ2-3; 9 bases map to TRBD2. Germline CDR1 reads LNHDA; CDR2 reads SQIVND (reference sequence). V trimming: 4 bases; J trimming: 5 bases; junction bases outside the gene matches: 4. This CDR3 contains 14 residues. The CDR3 loop is CASSTSGKGDTQYF. CDR3 coding DNA: TGTGCCAGTAGTACTAGCGGGAAAGGAGATACGCAGTATTTT.

The J gene is TRBJ1-5, the V gene TRBV7-6, with D perhaps matching TRBD1 (6 bases). Germline V CDR1 and CDR2: SGHVS, FNYEAQ. This CDR3 comprises 15 residues. The V and J ends lost 0 bases and 5 bases respectively, with 11 bases between them. The CDR3 DNA follows: TGTGCCAGCAGCTTAGCTTGGGGGGGCGATCAGCCCCAGCATTTT. Translating gives CASSLAWGGDQPQHF.